This T cell receptor (beta chain) was captured in a study of blood T cell repertoires in COVID-19. For the study at large: Italy, Spain and the United States were the sources of the convalescent and acute COVID-19 samples.

Authors' analysis steps: Amplification from reference gene primers served as the basis for estimated nucleated cell counts. Only in-frame clones appear in the TCRdb table, and some are missing; sequencing was by immunoSEQ multiplex PCR. For V, J and clone size, that table is used; D and trimming come from the DNA. The sample has fewer than 350,000 clones; around 87% are singletons. The CDR3 length is 16 residues. Germline V gives CDR1 LGHDT, CDR2 YNNKEL (reference sequence). With 2 bases clipped from V and 4 bases from J, the junction kept 9 bases outside the gene matches. The sequence derives from a woman in her forties or fifties who had recovered from COVID-19. The chain recombines TRBV3-1 (or the pseudogene TRBV3-2) with TRBJ2-5; TRBD2 agrees at 8 bases. The sequenced sample was peripheral blood. CDR3 DNA sequence: TGTGCCAGCAGCCAACCAGGCGGGGGGTATCGAGAGACCCAGTACTTC. This encodes CASSQPGGGYRETQYF.